These 5 T cell receptor beta chains share one sample of origin, sequenced in a study of human CD4 T cells and Enterobacteriaceae. Sequencing was performed with immunoSEQ multiplex PCR; in TCRdb, only in-frame clones are kept and a portion is missing. Of 25,000 to 30,000 clones listed, about four fifths were seen once; the top ten hold roughly 0.96%. Sorting took every CD4+ cell except CD45RA+CCR7+CD95- naive cells, reaching over 95% purity. The sample comprised memory CD4+ T cells from blood. The receptors shown here come from a human donor in good health.

The chain has TRBV7-3 and TRBJ2-5, with 12 bases that match TRBD2. J was trimmed by 5 bases and V by 5 bases; bases with no gene match: 6. This CDR3 has 15 amino acids. Germline V gives CDR1 SGHTA, CDR2 FQGTGA. The CDR3 sequence is CASSRLAGAGETQYF. The DNA of the CDR3 is TGTGCCAGCAGCAGACTAGCGGGAGCGGGCGAGACCCAGTACTTC.

V gene TRBV27 combines with J gene TRBJ2-1; weak D call: TRBD2 (5 bases). The V and J ends lost 5 bases and 9 bases respectively, with 17 bases between them. Germline V gene data show CDR1 as MNHEY and CDR2 as SMNVEV (reference sequence). CDR3 length: 14 amino acids. CDR3 nucleotides: TGTGCCAGCAGTGCCCGACGGGGAGAGAGTGAGCAGTTCTTC. Its protein is CASSARRGESEQFF.

The gene calls are TRBV6-1 and TRBJ2-7, with D perhaps being TRBD1 or TRBD2 (5 bases each). The V end lost 8 bases, the J end lost 3 bases, and 14 bases lay between the germline ends. Per the germline V gene, CDR1 is MNHNS and CDR2 is SASEGT. The CDR3 totals 13 residues. In DNA, the CDR3 is TGTGCCAGCGGGACGTCTGTGTTCTACGAGCAGTACTTC. As protein: CASGTSVFYEQYF.

The rearrangement links TRBV2 to TRBJ2-5; D might be TRBD2 (6 bases). The germline CDR1 and CDR2 sequences are SNHLY and FYNNEI. The CDR3 runs to 15 residues. Trimming cost V 6 bases and J 0 bases, with 14 bases left between them. The CDR3 protein is CASRAGPEYQETQYF. The CDR3 nucleotides are TGTGCCAGCAGGGCGGGACCAGAGTACCAAGAGACCCAGTACTTC.

The chain employs TRBV7-2 and TRBJ2-7; D is unresolved. Germline V gene sequence: CDR1 SGHTA, CDR2 FQGNSA. The CDR3 is 14 amino acids. The ends were cut back, 5 bases at V and 0 bases at J, with 11 bases in the middle. CDR3 protein: CASSTYLGSYEQYF. The CDR3 region has the DNA TGTGCCAGCAGCACCTACTTGGGCTCCTACGAGCAGTACTTC.